Sequencing of this T cell receptor (beta chain) was carried out in a study of OX40 agonist ivuxolimab in advanced cancers. The protocol was immunoSEQ multiplex PCR, while the TCRdb copy is restricted to in-frame clones and leaves out a portion. Altogether about 50,000 clones are present, about 93% being singletons, with the ten largest covering approximately 6.3%. Source: CD4+ or CD8+ T cells sorted from blood, taken in a trial of the OX40 agonist ivuxolimab. This clonotype was sampled from an adult with an advanced solid tumor such as melanoma, head and neck, liver or kidney cancer.

For the CDR3, the DNA is TGTGCCAGCAGCGTAGAGGAAGGGTTCGCTTACGAGCAGTACTTC. Amino acids: CASSVEEGFAYEQYF. This chain connects TRBV9 to TRBJ2-7; D gene uncertain. V was clipped by 0 bases and J by 4 bases, with 14 bases between them. CDR1 is SGDLS, CDR2 YYNGEE, per germline. This CDR3 has 15 residues. Full variable domain (rest looked up from reference TRBV9 and TRBJ2-7): DSGVTQTPKHLITATGQRVTLRCSPRSGDLSVYWYQQSLDQGLQFLIQYYNGEERAKGNILERFSAQQFPDLHSELNLSSLELGDSALYFCASSVEEGFAYEQYFGPGTRLTVT.